The clone carrying this T cell receptor (beta chain) came up once. What it binds is unknown. This sequence may be a read error, since a much larger clone differs from it by one base. Axillary draining lymph nodes of breast cancer patients supplied the node samples. Germline assignment: CDR1 SGHNT and CDR2 YENEEA. The CDR3 sequence is 14 residues long. The sample belongs to a study of breast tumors, draining lymph nodes, adjacent tissues. Study-wide findings and caveats: Tumor TCR diversity was below lymph nodes but above nontumor tissue. Findings are consistent with lymph node origin and intratumoral expansion of most tumor T cells.

TCRdb reprocessed the multiplex PCR reads with MiXCR, giving one entry per CDR3 protein. Of approximately 280,000 distinct CDR3 sequences in the sample, about 30% are singletons; the top ten hold approximately 1%. The source is a female donor with breast cancer. Some clones in this sample may be carry-over from other donors' samples. Sample: axillary lymph node tissue. The chain couples TRBV11-3 to TRBJ2-1; 11 nucleotides line up with TRBD2. This CDR3 reads CASRLAGDYNEQVF. CDR3 bases: TGTGCCAGCAGACTAGCGGGGGACTACAATGAGCAGGTCTTC.